Listed below are T cell receptor beta chains from one sample, sequenced in a study of T-cell reconstitution after alpha-beta-depleted transplantation in children. From the PCR reads, TCRdb called clonotypes with MiXCR, one entry per CDR3 protein. The sample contains about a million distinct CDR3 sequences, less than 30% of which appear only once. The source was PBMCs, mostly from graft donor cells, collected 360 days after TCRalphabeta/CD19-depleted stem cell transplant. The receptors shown here come from a boy under three years old who had a stem cell transplant for SCID, so the T cells may come from the graft donor. The CDR3 runs from the conserved cysteine through the conserved F or W. The order of the fields is J gene, clone size, V gene, D gene, CDR3 protein, CDR3 DNA. D genes are given only for firm matches. Some rows mark clone size as missing; the rest say once, few, many or name a class of expanded clone.

J gene: TRBJ2-5; clone size: NA; V gene: TRBV12-3/TRBV12-4; D gene: NA; CDR3 protein: CASSQGGTETQYF; CDR3 DNA: TGTGCCAGCAGTCAGGGCGGGACAGAGACCCAGTACTTC
J gene: TRBJ2-5; clone size: NA; V gene: TRBV20-1; D gene: TRBD1; CDR3 protein: CSATTPGQGQETQYF; CDR3 DNA: TGCAGTGCGACCACTCCGGGACAGGGGCAAGAGACCCAGTACTTC
J gene: TRBJ2-5; clone size: few; V gene: TRBV12-3/TRBV12-4; D gene: TRBD1; CDR3 protein: CASSYGDSGQETQYF; CDR3 DNA: TGTGCCAGCAGTTATGGGGACAGTGGCCAAGAGACCCAGTACTTC
J gene: TRBJ1-1; clone size: NA; V gene: TRBV6-1; D gene: TRBD1; CDR3 protein: CASSELGTDTEAFF; CDR3 DNA: TGTGCCAGCAGTGAACTCGGGACAGACACTGAAGCTTTCTTT
J gene: TRBJ1-3; clone size: few; V gene: TRBV20-1; D gene: TRBD1; CDR3 protein: CSARGTGANSGNTIYF; CDR3 DNA: TGCAGTGCTAGAGGGACAGGGGCCAACTCTGGAAACACCATATATTTT
J gene: TRBJ2-7; clone size: NA; V gene: TRBV7-9; D gene: TRBD1; CDR3 protein: CASSPTGTGPSSEQYF; CDR3 DNA: TGTGCCAGCAGCCCCACCGGGACAGGGCCCAGTAGCGAGCAGTACTTC
J gene: TRBJ2-1; clone size: NA; V gene: TRBV6-5; D gene: NA; CDR3 protein: CASSYRTVGYNEQFF; CDR3 DNA: TGTGCCAGCAGTTATAGGACAGTGGGCTACAATGAGCAGTTCTTC
J gene: TRBJ2-1; clone size: NA; V gene: TRBV7-3; D gene: TRBD2; CDR3 protein: CASRQIFGGAGYNEQFF; CDR3 DNA: TGTGCCAGCAGGCAAATATTCGGGGGGGCCGGGTACAATGAGCAGTTCTTC
J gene: TRBJ2-3; clone size: NA; V gene: TRBV28; D gene: NA; CDR3 protein: CASSYGTSSTDTQYF; CDR3 DNA: TGTGCCAGCAGTTATGGGACATCTAGCACAGATACGCAGTATTTT
J gene: TRBJ2-1; clone size: NA; V gene: TRBV19; D gene: TRBD2; CDR3 protein: CASSTGLAGRSYNEQFF; CDR3 DNA: TGTGCCAGTAGTACAGGACTAGCGGGGCGCTCCTACAATGAGCAGTTCTTC
J gene: TRBJ2-7; clone size: few; V gene: TRBV28; D gene: NA; CDR3 protein: CASRLRNRGTLPYEQYF; CDR3 DNA: TGTGCCAGCAGACTGCGAAACCGGGGTACACTACCCTACGAGCAGTACTTC
J gene: TRBJ2-1; clone size: NA; V gene: TRBV4-3; D gene: NA; CDR3 protein: CASSQEPTGNEQFF; CDR3 DNA: TGCGCCAGCAGCCAAGAACCTACGGGAAATGAGCAGTTCTTC
J gene: TRBJ2-5; clone size: few; V gene: TRBV10-3; D gene: TRBD2; CDR3 protein: CAISESWTSGQETQYF; CDR3 DNA: TGTGCCATCAGTGAGTCGTGGACTAGCGGGCAAGAGACCCAGTACTTC
J gene: TRBJ2-7; clone size: few; V gene: TRBV28; D gene: TRBD1; CDR3 protein: CASSYDRVDEQYF; CDR3 DNA: TGTGCCAGCAGTTACGACAGGGTGGACGAGCAGTACTTC
J gene: TRBJ2-1; clone size: few; V gene: TRBV12-3/TRBV12-4; D gene: TRBD2; CDR3 protein: CASSQPSLADSYNEQFF; CDR3 DNA: TGTGCCAGCAGCCAACCCTCACTAGCGGACTCCTACAATGAGCAGTTCTTC
J gene: TRBJ2-3; clone size: many; V gene: TRBV20-1; D gene: TRBD2; CDR3 protein: CSARGAGDTDTQYF; CDR3 DNA: TGCAGTGCTAGAGGAGCGGGGGACACAGATACGCAGTATTTT
J gene: TRBJ2-1; clone size: NA; V gene: TRBV12-3/TRBV12-4; D gene: NA; CDR3 protein: CASSTRPRSEQFF; CDR3 DNA: TGTGCCAGCAGTACCAGGCCGAGGAGTGAGCAGTTCTTC
J gene: TRBJ2-7; clone size: few; V gene: TRBV24-1; D gene: TRBD1; CDR3 protein: CATSSPGQGVYEQYF; CDR3 DNA: TGTGCCACCAGTTCTCCGGGACAGGGGGTTTACGAGCAGTACTTC
J gene: TRBJ2-2; clone size: NA; V gene: TRBV15; D gene: NA; CDR3 protein: CATSREILGELFF; CDR3 DNA: TGTGCCACCAGCAGAGAGATTCTAGGGGAGCTGTTTTTT
J gene: TRBJ2-3; clone size: NA; V gene: TRBV7-3; D gene: NA; CDR3 protein: CASSPMSTDTQYF; CDR3 DNA: TGTGCCAGCAGTCCAATGAGCACAGATACGCAGTATTTT
J gene: TRBJ1-2; clone size: NA; V gene: TRBV4-2; D gene: TRBD1; CDR3 protein: CASSHSRDRLNYGYTF; CDR3 DNA: TGTGCCAGCAGCCACAGCCGGGACAGGCTTAACTATGGCTACACCTTC
J gene: TRBJ2-7; clone size: few; V gene: TRBV20-1; D gene: TRBD1; CDR3 protein: CSARDFRQGASYEQYF; CDR3 DNA: TGCAGTGCTAGAGATTTCCGACAGGGGGCCTCCTACGAGCAGTACTTC
J gene: TRBJ1-1; clone size: few; V gene: TRBV20-1; D gene: TRBD1; CDR3 protein: CSARKPGTASGAFF; CDR3 DNA: TGCAGTGCTAGGAAGCCCGGGACAGCCTCAGGAGCTTTCTTT
J gene: TRBJ2-3; clone size: many; V gene: TRBV12-3/TRBV12-4; D gene: NA; CDR3 protein: CASSLRGRTDTQYF; CDR3 DNA: TGTGCCAGCAGCTTACGGGGGCGCACAGATACGCAGTATTTT
J gene: TRBJ2-5; clone size: few; V gene: TRBV7-6; D gene: NA; CDR3 protein: CASSLVSWAWTRARETQYF; CDR3 DNA: TGTGCCAGCAGCTTAGTTAGTTGGGCTTGGACCCGAGCCCGCGAGACCCAGTACTTC
J gene: TRBJ2-1; clone size: NA; V gene: TRBV18; D gene: NA; CDR3 protein: CASSPPRALAGSSYNEQFF; CDR3 DNA: TGTGCCAGCTCACCACCGAGGGCCCTGGCGGGGTCCTCCTACAATGAGCAGTTCTTC
J gene: TRBJ2-5; clone size: few; V gene: TRBV5-1; D gene: NA; CDR3 protein: CASSLGHGETQYF; CDR3 DNA: TGCGCCAGCAGCTTGGGACATGGGGAGACCCAGTACTTC
J gene: TRBJ2-7; clone size: NA; V gene: TRBV27; D gene: NA; CDR3 protein: CASSFPRWKYEQYF; CDR3 DNA: TGTGCCAGCAGTTTTCCCCGGTGGAAGTACGAGCAGTACTTC
J gene: TRBJ2-3; clone size: NA; V gene: TRBV2; D gene: TRBD1; CDR3 protein: CASSAQGALLTDTQYF; CDR3 DNA: TGTGCCAGCAGTGCACAGGGGGCCCTACTTACAGATACGCAGTATTTT
J gene: TRBJ2-1; clone size: NA; V gene: TRBV2; D gene: NA; CDR3 protein: CASSEAASSSSYNEQFF; CDR3 DNA: TGTGCCAGCAGTGAAGCTGCAAGTTCGAGCTCCTACAATGAGCAGTTCTTC
J gene: TRBJ1-3; clone size: NA; V gene: TRBV21-1; D gene: NA; CDR3 protein: CASSNFSGPSGNTIYF; CDR3 DNA: TGTGCCAGCAGCAATTTTTCCGGGCCCTCTGGAAACACCATATATTTT
J gene: TRBJ2-1; clone size: NA; V gene: TRBV12-3/TRBV12-4; D gene: NA; CDR3 protein: CASSRIYNEQFF; CDR3 DNA: TGTGCCAGCAGTCGTATATACAATGAGCAGTTCTTC
J gene: TRBJ2-5; clone size: NA; V gene: TRBV6-1; D gene: NA; CDR3 protein: CASRRGGRQETQYF; CDR3 DNA: TGTGCCAGTCGGAGGGGGGGGCGCCAAGAGACCCAGTACTTC
J gene: TRBJ1-4; clone size: few; V gene: TRBV7-7; D gene: TRBD1; CDR3 protein: CASSLLDRSNEKLFF; CDR3 DNA: TGTGCCAGCAGCTTGTTGGACAGGTCGAATGAAAAACTGTTTTTT
J gene: TRBJ1-2; clone size: NA; V gene: TRBV7-2; D gene: NA; CDR3 protein: CASSLDRVGTYGYTF; CDR3 DNA: TGTGCCAGCAGCTTAGACAGGGTTGGGACCTATGGCTACACCTTC
J gene: TRBJ2-6; clone size: NA; V gene: TRBV25-1; D gene: NA; CDR3 protein: CASSELGKSSGANVLTF; CDR3 DNA: TGTGCCAGCAGTGAATTAGGAAAGAGCTCTGGGGCCAACGTCCTGACTTTC
J gene: TRBJ2-5; clone size: NA; V gene: TRBV7-2; D gene: TRBD1; CDR3 protein: CASSSRTRTGTVRTQYF; CDR3 DNA: TGTGCCAGCAGCTCCCGAACGCGGACAGGGACGGTGAGGACCCAGTACTTC
J gene: TRBJ2-3; clone size: NA; V gene: TRBV7-2; D gene: NA; CDR3 protein: CASSSSTRPDTQYF; CDR3 DNA: TGTGCCAGCAGCTCATCAACTAGGCCAGATACGCAGTATTTT
J gene: TRBJ2-7; clone size: NA; V gene: TRBV4-1; D gene: TRBD2; CDR3 protein: CASSQDLFWRLAGSYEQYF; CDR3 DNA: TGCGCCAGCAGCCAAGATCTGTTCTGGCGACTAGCGGGCTCCTACGAGCAGTACTTC
J gene: TRBJ2-1; clone size: NA; V gene: TRBV12-3/TRBV12-4; D gene: TRBD2; CDR3 protein: CASSGLEVQFF; CDR3 DNA: TGTGCCAGCAGCGGACTAGAGGTGCAGTTCTTC
J gene: TRBJ2-5; clone size: NA; V gene: TRBV7-6; D gene: TRBD2; CDR3 protein: CASSFTLLAGVGETQYF; CDR3 DNA: TGTGCCAGCAGCTTCACGCTTTTAGCGGGGGTGGGAGAGACCCAGTACTTC
J gene: TRBJ2-2; clone size: NA; V gene: TRBV27; D gene: TRBD1; CDR3 protein: CASSLRSQGSGNTGELFF; CDR3 DNA: TGTGCCAGCAGTTTAAGGTCACAGGGGAGTGGGAACACCGGGGAGCTGTTTTTT
J gene: TRBJ1-1; clone size: NA; V gene: TRBV5-1; D gene: NA; CDR3 protein: CASSQRVGRNTEAFF; CDR3 DNA: TGCGCCAGCAGCCAAAGGGTAGGGAGGAACACTGAAGCTTTCTTT